This TCR beta chain was profiled in a study of blood T cell repertoires in COVID-19. Trimming removed 5 bases from V and 8 bases from J, with 10 bases in between. From germline, CDR1 is SQVTM and CDR2 ANQGSEA. The CDR3 has 12 amino acids. TCRdb's table, derived via immunoSEQ multiplex PCR, lists solely in-frame clones and lacks some. This table holds a few hundred thousand clones, around 80% found once. This clone was seen a handful of times. This sequence joins TRBV29-1 and TRBJ1-6; D is ambiguous. Sequenced sample: peripheral blood. The receptor comes from a woman between 40 and 50 years old who had recovered from COVID-19. The CDR3 spells CSVRYEDSPLHF. As DNA, the CDR3 is TGCAGCGTTCGGTATGAGGATTCACCCCTCCACTTT.